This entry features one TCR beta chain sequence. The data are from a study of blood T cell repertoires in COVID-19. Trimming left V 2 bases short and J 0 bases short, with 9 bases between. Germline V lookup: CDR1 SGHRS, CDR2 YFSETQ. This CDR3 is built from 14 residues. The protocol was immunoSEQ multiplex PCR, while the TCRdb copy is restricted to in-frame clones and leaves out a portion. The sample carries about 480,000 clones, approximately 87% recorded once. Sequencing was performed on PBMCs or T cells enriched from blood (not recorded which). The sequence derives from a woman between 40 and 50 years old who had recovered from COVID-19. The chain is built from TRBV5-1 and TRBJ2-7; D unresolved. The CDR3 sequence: CASSLNPGSYEQYF. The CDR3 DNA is TGCGCCAGCAGCTTAAACCCGGGCTCCTACGAGCAGTACTTC.